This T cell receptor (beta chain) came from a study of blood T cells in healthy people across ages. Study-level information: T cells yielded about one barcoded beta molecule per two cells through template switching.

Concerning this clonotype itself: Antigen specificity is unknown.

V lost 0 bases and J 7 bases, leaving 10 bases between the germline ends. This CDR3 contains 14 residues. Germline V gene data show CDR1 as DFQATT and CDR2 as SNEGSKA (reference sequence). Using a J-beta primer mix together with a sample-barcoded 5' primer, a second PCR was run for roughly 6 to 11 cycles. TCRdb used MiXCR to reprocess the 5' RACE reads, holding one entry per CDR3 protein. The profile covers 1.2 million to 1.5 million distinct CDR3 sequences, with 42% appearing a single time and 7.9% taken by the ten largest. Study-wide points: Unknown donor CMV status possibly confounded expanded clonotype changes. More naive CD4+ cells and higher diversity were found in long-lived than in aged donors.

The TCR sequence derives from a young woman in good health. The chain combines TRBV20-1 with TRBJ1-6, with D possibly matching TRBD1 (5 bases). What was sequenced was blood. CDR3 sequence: CSARDREKNSPLHF. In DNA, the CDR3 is TGCAGTGCTAGAGACAGGGAGAAAAATTCACCCCTCCACTTT.